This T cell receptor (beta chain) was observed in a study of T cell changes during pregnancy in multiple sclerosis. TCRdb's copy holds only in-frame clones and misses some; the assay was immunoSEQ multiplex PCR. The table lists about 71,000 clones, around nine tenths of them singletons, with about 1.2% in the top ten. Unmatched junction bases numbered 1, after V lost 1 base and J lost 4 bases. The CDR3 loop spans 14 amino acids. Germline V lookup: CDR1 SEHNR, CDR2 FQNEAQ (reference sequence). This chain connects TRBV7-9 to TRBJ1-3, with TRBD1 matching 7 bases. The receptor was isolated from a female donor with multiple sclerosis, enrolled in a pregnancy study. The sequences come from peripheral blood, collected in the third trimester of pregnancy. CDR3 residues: CASSLDRGGNTIYF. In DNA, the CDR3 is TGTGCCAGCAGCTTAGACAGGGGAGGAAACACCATATATTTT.